This T cell receptor beta chain was obtained from a study of OX40 agonist ivuxolimab in advanced cancers. Study-wide context: Ivuxolimab doses were 0.01, 0.1, 0.3, 1.5, 3 or 10 mg/kg every 2 weeks.

Produced via immunoSEQ multiplex PCR; TCRdb's table is partial and in-frame only. The table has fewer than 45,000 clones, approximately 80% seen once. This clone was detected once. Trimming removed 0 bases from V and 2 bases from J, with 7 bases in between. Germline CDR1 and CDR2: MGHRA and YSYEKL. CDR3 length: 14 amino acids. The chain employs TRBV4-1 and TRBJ1-2; D is perhaps TRBD1 (6 bases). The origin of this receptor is an adult with an advanced solid tumor such as melanoma, head and neck, liver or kidney cancer. Sample: CD4+ or CD8+ T cells sorted from blood, taken in a trial of the OX40 agonist ivuxolimab. The CDR3 DNA follows: TGCGCCAGCAGCCAAGACAGGGGCAACTATGGCTACACCTTC. Protein product: CASSQDRGNYGYTF.